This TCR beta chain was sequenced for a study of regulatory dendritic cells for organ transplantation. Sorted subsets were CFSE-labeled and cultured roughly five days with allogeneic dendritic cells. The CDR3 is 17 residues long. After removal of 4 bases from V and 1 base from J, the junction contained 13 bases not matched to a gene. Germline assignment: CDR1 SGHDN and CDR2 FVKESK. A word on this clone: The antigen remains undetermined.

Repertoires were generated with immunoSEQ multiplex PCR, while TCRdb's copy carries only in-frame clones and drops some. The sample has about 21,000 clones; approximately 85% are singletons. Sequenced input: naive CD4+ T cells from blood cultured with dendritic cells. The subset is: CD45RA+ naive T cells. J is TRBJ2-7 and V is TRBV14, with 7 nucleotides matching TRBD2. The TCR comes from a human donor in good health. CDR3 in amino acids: CASSPTLRASGSYEQYF. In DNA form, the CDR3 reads TGTGCCAGCAGCCCCACACTGCGGGCTAGCGGTTCCTACGAGCAGTACTTC. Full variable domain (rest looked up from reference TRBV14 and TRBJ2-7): EAGVTQFPSHSVIEKGQTVTLRCDPISGHDNLYWYRRVMGKEIKFLLHFVKESKQDESGMPNNRFLAERTGGTYSTLKVQPAELEDSGVYFCASSPTLRASGSYEQYFGPGTRLTVT.